The entry below describes one T cell receptor (beta chain). Its target is not known. Library preparation for TCR beta used quantitative 5'-RACE with molecular barcodes. Each CDR3 protein gets one entry after TCRdb re-called the 5' RACE reads with MiXCR. The sample shows 150,000 to 200,000 distinct CDR3 sequences, around 17% of them seen only once. The sample belongs to a study of CD8 T cells in ankylosing spondylitis. General study points: Characteristic, it appeared, of ankylosing spondylitis blood was a TCR beta motif of seven or eight highly homologous variants.

The TCR comes from a male donor with ankylosing spondylitis or in good health (not recorded which). Sequences were obtained from blood, either unsorted or a sorted T cell fraction (not recorded which).

CDR3 in amino acids: CASSIPVWRQPPWETQYF. The CDR3 DNA reads TGTGCCAGTAGTATTCCGGTATGGCGTCAGCCTCCGTGGGAGACCCAGTACTTC. The rearrangement uses TRBV19 and TRBJ2-5; no definite D call. CDR1 and CDR2 from the germline V gene are LNHDA and SQIVND (reference sequence). The germline V and J ends were trimmed by 3 bases and 5 bases, with 25 bases remaining between them. The CDR3 is made up of 18 amino acids. Full variable domain (outside the CDR3, taken from reference TRBV19 and TRBJ2-5): DGGITQSPKYLFRKEGQNVTLSCEQNLNHDAMYWYRQDPGQGLRLIYYSQIVNDFQKGDIAEGYSVSREKKESFPLTVTSAQKNPTAFYLCASSIPVWRQPPWETQYFGPGTRLLVL.